The table lists the clone carrying this T cell receptor beta chain with many counts. As yet, its antigen is unknown. The sample belongs to a study of T cells in Graves' hyperthyroidism and ophthalmopathy. Study-level points and caveats: In validation, the model predicted ophthalmopathy. These predictions came a median about 6.2 months before onset. Researchers found most expanded thyroid clonotypes above 0.001 in blood as well. Stable hyperthyroidism and ophthalmopathy were separated using 13 V-J signatures.

Exclusions: uncontrolled infection, other autoimmune disease, pregnancy, lactation. There were TCR beta CDR3 regions amplified from RNA transcripts. RT-PCR in the first round (using the HTBI primer set) targeted the TCR CDR3. TCRdb re-analysed the multiplex PCR reads in MiXCR, keeping a single row per CDR3 protein. The table records roughly 570,000 distinct CDR3 sequences, 35% to 55% of them present only once. CDR3 length: 13 amino acids. V lost 1 base to trimming and J lost 7 bases, with 10 bases between them. The germline V gene encodes CDR1 DFQATT and CDR2 SNEGSKA (reference sequence). The chain recombines TRBV20-1 with TRBJ1-4; the D gene is possibly TRBD1 (6 bases). The clonotype comes from an adult woman with Graves' disease, either hyperthyroidism or ophthalmopathy (not recorded which). Sequenced input: peripheral blood or thyroid tissue (not recorded which). CDR3: CSARGQDVEKLFF. The CDR3 DNA follows: TGCAGTGCTAGAGGACAGGATGTTGAAAAACTGTTTTTT.